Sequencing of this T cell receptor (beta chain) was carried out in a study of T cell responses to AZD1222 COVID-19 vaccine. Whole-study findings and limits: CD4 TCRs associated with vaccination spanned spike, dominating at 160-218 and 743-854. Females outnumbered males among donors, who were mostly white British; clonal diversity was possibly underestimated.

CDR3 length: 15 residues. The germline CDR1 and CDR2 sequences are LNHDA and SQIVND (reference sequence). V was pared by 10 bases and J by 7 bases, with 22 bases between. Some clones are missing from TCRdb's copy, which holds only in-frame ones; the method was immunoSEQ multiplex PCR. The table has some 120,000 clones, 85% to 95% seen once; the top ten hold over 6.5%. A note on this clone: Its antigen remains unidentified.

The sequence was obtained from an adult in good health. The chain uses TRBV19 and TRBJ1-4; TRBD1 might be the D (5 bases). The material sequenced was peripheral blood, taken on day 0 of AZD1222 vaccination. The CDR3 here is CATQTGINGGEKLFF. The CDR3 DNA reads TGTGCCACCCAAACTGGAATTAATGGGGGTGAAAAACTGTTTTTT.